Here is one T cell receptor beta chain with its context. This CDR3 contains 16 residues. Per the germline V gene, CDR1 is SGHNT and CDR2 is YYREEE (reference sequence). Unmatched junction bases numbered 2, after V lost 0 bases and J lost 1 base. This sample was taken from a study of blood T cell repertoires in COVID-19. Study-wide background: Acute-phase and convalescent COVID-19 samples originated in the United States, Italy and Spain. From T cells, B-cell-depleted T cells, or PBMCs came the material, which was cDNA or gDNA.

Per the authors' pipeline: For nucleated cells, counts were estimated from reference gene primer amplification. Assay used: immunoSEQ multiplex PCR; TCRdb lists only in-frame clones, some missing. V, J and clone size derive from that table, while D and trimming were established from the DNA sequence. Among hundreds of thousands of clones listed, 87% were seen once. The receptor comes from a woman aged 40 to 50 who had recovered from COVID-19. The sequenced sample consisted of peripheral blood. The V and J genes are TRBV5-4 and TRBJ2-3, with TRBD2 matching over 10 bases. The CDR3 sequence: CASSLGGTSGTDTQYF. For the CDR3, the DNA is TGTGCCAGCAGCTTGGGCGGGACTAGCGGCACAGATACGCAGTATTTT.